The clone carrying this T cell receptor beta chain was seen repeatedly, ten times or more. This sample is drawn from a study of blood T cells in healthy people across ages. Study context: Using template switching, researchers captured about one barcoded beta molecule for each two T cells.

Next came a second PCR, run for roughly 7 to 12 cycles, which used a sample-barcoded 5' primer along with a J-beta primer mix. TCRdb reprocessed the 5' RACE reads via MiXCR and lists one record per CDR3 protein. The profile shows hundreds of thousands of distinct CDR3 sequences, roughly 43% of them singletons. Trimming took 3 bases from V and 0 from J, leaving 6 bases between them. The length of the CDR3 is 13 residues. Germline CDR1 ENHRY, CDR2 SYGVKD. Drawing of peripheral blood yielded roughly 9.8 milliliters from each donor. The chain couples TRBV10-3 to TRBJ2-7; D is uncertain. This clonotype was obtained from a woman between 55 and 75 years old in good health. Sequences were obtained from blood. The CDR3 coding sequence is TGTGCCATCAGTGATGGTAGCTCCTACGAGCAGTACTTC. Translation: CAISDGSSYEQYF.